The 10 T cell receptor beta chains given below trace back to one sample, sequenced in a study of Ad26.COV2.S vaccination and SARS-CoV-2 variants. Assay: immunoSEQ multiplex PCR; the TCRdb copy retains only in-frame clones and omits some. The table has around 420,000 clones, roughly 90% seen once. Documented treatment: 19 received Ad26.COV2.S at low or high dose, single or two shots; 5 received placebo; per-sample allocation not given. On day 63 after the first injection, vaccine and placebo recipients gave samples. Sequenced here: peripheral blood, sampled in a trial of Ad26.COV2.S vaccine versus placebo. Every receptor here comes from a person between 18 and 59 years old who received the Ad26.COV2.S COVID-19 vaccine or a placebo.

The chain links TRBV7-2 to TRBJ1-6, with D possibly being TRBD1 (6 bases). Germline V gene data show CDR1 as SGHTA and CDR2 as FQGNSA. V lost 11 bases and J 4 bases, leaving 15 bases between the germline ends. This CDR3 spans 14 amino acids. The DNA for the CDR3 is TGTGCCTCTGCCGGGACACCATATAATTCACCCCTCCACTTT. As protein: CASAGTPYNSPLHF.

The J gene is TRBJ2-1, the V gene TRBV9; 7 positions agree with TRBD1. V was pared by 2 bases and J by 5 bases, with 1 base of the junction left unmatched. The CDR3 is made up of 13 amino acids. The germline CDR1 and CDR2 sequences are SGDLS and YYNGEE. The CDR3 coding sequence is TGTGCCAGCAGCGTCGGGACAGACAATGAGCAGTTCTTC. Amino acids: CASSVGTDNEQFF.

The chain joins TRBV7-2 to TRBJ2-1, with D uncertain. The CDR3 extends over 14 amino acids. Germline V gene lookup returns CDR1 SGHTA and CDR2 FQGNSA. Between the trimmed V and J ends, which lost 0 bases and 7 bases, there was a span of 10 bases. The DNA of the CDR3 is TGTGCCAGCAGCTTAGCGGGGTACGCGAATGAGCAGTTCTTC. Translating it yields CASSLAGYANEQFF. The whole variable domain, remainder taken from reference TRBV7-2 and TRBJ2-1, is GAGVSQSPSNKVTEKGKDVELRCDPISGHTALYWYRQSLGQGLEFLIYFQGNSAPDKSGLPSDRFSAERTGGSVSTLTIQRTQQEDSAVYLCASSLAGYANEQFFGPGTRLTVL.

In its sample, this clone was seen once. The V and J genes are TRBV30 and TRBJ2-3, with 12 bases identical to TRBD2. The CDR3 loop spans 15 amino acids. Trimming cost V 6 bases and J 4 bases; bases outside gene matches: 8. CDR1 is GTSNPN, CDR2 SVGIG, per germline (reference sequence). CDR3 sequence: CACTGLAGISDTQYF. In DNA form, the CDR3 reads TGTGCCTGTACAGGACTAGCGGGGATTTCAGATACGCAGTATTTT. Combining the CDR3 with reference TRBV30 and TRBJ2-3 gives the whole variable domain SQTIHQWPATLVQPVGSPLSLECTVEGTSNPNLYWYRQAAGRGLQLLFYSVGIGQISSEVPQNLSASRPQDRQFILSSKKLLLSDSGFYLCACTGLAGISDTQYFGPGTRLTVL.

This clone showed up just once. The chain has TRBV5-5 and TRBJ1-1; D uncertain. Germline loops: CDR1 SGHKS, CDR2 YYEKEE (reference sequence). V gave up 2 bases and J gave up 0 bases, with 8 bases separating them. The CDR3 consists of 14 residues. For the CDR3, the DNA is TGTGCCAGCAGCTTTTGGGGTATGAACACTGAAGCTTTCTTT. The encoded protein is CASSFWGMNTEAFF.

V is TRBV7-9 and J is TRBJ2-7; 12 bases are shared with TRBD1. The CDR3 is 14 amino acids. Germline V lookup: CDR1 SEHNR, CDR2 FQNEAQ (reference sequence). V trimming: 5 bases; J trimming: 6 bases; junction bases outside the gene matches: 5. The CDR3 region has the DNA TGTGCCAGCAGCCCGGGACAGGGGGCTCTCGAGCAGTACTTC. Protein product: CASSPGQGALEQYF.

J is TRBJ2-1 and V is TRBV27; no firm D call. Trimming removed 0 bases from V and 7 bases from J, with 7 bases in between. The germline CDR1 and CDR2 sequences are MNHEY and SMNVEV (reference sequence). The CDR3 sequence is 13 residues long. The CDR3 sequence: CASSLSYGNEQFF. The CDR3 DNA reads TGTGCCAGCAGTTTATCTTACGGTAATGAGCAGTTCTTC.

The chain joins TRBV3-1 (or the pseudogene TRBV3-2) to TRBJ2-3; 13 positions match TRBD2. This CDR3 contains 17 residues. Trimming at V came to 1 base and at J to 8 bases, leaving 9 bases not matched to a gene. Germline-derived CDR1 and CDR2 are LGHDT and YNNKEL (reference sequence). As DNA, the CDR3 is TGTGCCAGCAGCCAAGCCCGACTAGCGGGGGGCCAAGGTACGCAGTATTTT. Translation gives CASSQARLAGGQGTQYF.

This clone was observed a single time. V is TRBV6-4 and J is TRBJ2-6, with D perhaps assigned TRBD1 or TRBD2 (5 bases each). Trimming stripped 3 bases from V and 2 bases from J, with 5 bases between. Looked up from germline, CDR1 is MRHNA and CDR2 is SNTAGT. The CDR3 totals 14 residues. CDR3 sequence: CASSEGAGANVLTF. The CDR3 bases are TGTGCCAGCAGTGAGGGGGCTGGGGCCAACGTCCTGACTTTC.

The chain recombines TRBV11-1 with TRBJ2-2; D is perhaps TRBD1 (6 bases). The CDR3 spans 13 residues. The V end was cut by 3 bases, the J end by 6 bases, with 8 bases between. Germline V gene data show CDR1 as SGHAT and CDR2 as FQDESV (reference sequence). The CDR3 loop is CASSFQGPGELFF. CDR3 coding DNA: TGTGCCAGCAGCTTTCAGGGGCCCGGGGAGCTGTTTTTT.